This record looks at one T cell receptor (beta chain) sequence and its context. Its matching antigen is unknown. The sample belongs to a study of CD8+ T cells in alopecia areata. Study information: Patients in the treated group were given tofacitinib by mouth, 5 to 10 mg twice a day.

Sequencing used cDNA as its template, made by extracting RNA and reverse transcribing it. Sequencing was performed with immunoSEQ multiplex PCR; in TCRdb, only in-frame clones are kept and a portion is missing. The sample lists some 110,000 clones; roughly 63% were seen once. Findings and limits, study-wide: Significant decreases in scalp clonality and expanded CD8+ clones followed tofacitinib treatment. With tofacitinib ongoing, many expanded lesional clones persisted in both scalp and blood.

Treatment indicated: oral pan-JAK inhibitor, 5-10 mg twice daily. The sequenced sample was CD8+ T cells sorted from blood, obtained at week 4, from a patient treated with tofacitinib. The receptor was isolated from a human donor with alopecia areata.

CDR3 protein: CSVGGQGDYGYTF. The CDR3, as DNA: TGCAGCGTTGGGGGACAGGGGGACTATGGCTACACCTTC. The chain combines TRBV29-1 with TRBJ1-2; 11 bases are shared with TRBD1. V dropped 4 bases and J dropped 3; count of bases not matched to a gene: 1. The CDR3 is 13 amino acids. CDR1 SQVTM and CDR2 ANQGSEA come from the germline V gene.